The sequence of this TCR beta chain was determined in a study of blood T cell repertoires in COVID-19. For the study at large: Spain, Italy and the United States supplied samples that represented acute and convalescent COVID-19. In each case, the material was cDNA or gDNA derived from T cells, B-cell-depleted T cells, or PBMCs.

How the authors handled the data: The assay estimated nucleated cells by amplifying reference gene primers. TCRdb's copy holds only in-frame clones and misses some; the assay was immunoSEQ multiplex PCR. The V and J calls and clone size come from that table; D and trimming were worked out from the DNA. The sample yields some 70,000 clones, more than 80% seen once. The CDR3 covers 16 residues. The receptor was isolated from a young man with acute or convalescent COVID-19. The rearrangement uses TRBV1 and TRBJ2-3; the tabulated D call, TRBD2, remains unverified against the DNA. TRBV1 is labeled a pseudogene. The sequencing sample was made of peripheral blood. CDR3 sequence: CTSSHDWAGSTDTQYF. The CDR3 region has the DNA TGCACCAGCAGTCACGACTGGGCGGGAAGCACAGATACGCAGTATTTT.